The 8 T cell receptor beta chains presented below share a single source sample, sequenced in a study of cytomegalovirus exposure and HLA in healthy donors. Both 60 Vbeta primers and 13 Jbeta primers went into the PCR. The repertoire was sequenced with immunoSEQ multiplex PCR; TCRdb's copy has only in-frame clones and lacks some. Of some 140,000 clones in the sample, 65% to 75% were seen once. The sequenced sample was PBMCs. All receptors come from a man aged 25 to 45 in good health and CMV-seronegative.

This chain joins TRBV6-1 and TRBJ2-6, with no clear D. Germline V gene sequence: CDR1 MNHNS, CDR2 SASEGT. V was cut by 1 base and J by 0 bases, with 4 bases left in between. This CDR3 spans 15 amino acids. CDR3 amino acids: CASSEGSSGANVLTF. The CDR3 bases are TGTGCCAGCAGTGAAGGCAGCTCTGGGGCCAACGTCCTGACTTTC.

This rearrangement joins TRBV9 to TRBJ2-7, with TRBD2 matching 15 bases. Losses at the gene ends were 3 bases for V and 4 bases for J; bases not matched to a gene: 2. This CDR3 is built from 15 residues. Germline CDR1 reads SGDLS; CDR2 reads YYNGEE. Here the CDR3 reads CASSAGTSGGYEQYF. The CDR3 nucleotides are TGTGCCAGCAGCGCCGGGACTAGCGGGGGGTACGAGCAGTACTTC.

The chain links TRBV5-1 to TRBJ2-5, with D perhaps TRBD2 (7 bases). The V end was cut by 2 bases, the J end by 6 bases, with 14 bases between. The CDR3 runs 14 residues. The germline V gene encodes CDR1 SGHRS and CDR2 YFSETQ. The CDR3 sequence is CASSLTAGAKTQYF. DNA for the CDR3: TGCGCCAGCAGCTTAACCGCGGGGGCAAAGACCCAGTACTTC.

V and J are TRBV11-2 and TRBJ1-4; no clear D gene. V dropped 2 bases and J dropped 5 bases, with 15 bases sitting between them. Germline V CDR1 and CDR2: SGHAT, FQNNGV. This CDR3 spans 16 amino acids. The chain's CDR3 is CASSLTALAVNEKLFF. CDR3 nucleotides: TGTGCCAGCAGCTTAACAGCTCTGGCCGTCAATGAAAAACTGTTTTTT.

This clone was recorded a few times. The DNA for the CDR3 is TGTGCCAGCAGTTCGACTGGCTACAATGAGCAGTTCTTC. It is translated as CASSSTGYNEQFF. J is TRBJ2-1 and V is TRBV27; D is unresolved. Germline CDR1 is MNHEY and CDR2 is SMNVEV (reference sequence). Trimming removed 4 bases from V and 3 bases from J, with 7 bases in between. CDR3 length: 13 residues.

The chain uses TRBV9 and TRBJ2-3; TRBD1 might be the D (6 bases). CDR3 size: 13 residues. Germline CDR1 reads SGDLS; CDR2 reads YYNGEE. Trimming cost V 2 bases and J 7 bases, with 11 bases left between them. In DNA, the CDR3 is TGTGCCAGCAGCGTTACGCAGGGGAATACGCAGTATTTT. Amino acids: CASSVTQGNTQYF.

The chain combines TRBV10-1 with TRBJ1-5, with a possible D match to TRBD1 (5 bases). V was pared by 3 bases and J by 3 bases, with 9 bases between. This CDR3 has 14 residues. CDR1 WNHNN and CDR2 SYGVQD come from the germline V gene (reference sequence). The CDR3 here is CASSEGETNQPQHF. CDR3 bases: TGCGCCAGCAGTGAAGGGGAAACCAATCAGCCCCAGCATTTT.

J is TRBJ2-7 and V is TRBV6-6, with 11 bases identical to TRBD2. Germline V gives CDR1 MNHNY, CDR2 SVGAGI (reference sequence). The CDR3 sequence is 15 residues long. V lost 0 bases, J lost 5 bases, and 3 bases stayed unmatched. CDR3 DNA: TGTGCCAGCAGTTACTCGCTACTAGCGGGGGACGAGCAGTACTTC. Translating it yields CASSYSLLAGDEQYF.